A single sample is the source of the 15 T cell receptor beta chains below, sequenced in a study of T cell responses to AZD1222 COVID-19 vaccine. The repertoire was sequenced with immunoSEQ multiplex PCR; TCRdb's copy has only in-frame clones and lacks some. The top ten clones hold 5% to 5.5% of a sample with 150,000 or so clones, about nine tenths of them seen once. Sequences were derived from peripheral blood, sampled on day 0 of AZD1222 vaccination. The receptors were gathered from an adult in good health.

This clone appeared a single time. The genes are TRBV6-4 and TRBJ2-1; D remains unclear. The CDR3 covers 16 residues. In germline, CDR1 is MRHNA, CDR2 SNTAGT. Deletions cut 6 bases from V and 0 bases from J, with 15 bases between. Here the CDR3 reads CASSSLIPSSYNEQFF. The CDR3 bases are TGTGCCAGCAGCTCTTTGATTCCGAGCTCCTACAATGAGCAGTTCTTC.

The V call is TRBV5-1, the J call TRBJ2-2, with 7 bases matching TRBD1. Germline CDR1 reads SGHRS; CDR2 reads YFSETQ. Unmatched junction bases numbered 3, after V lost 4 bases and J lost 0 bases. This CDR3 comprises 15 residues. The CDR3 coding sequence is TGCGCCAGCAGCACCACAGGGGCGAACACCGGGGAGCTGTTTTTT. Protein: CASSTTGANTGELFF.

The chain carries TRBV6-5 and TRBJ2-7; TRBD1 matches at 10 bases. This CDR3 is 15 amino acids long. Germline assignment: CDR1 MNHEY and CDR2 SVGAGI. Trimming took 0 bases from V and 6 from J; bases not matched to a gene: 5. The CDR3: CASSYSTGQGVEQYF. DNA of the CDR3: TGTGCCAGCAGTTACTCAACCGGACAGGGGGTCGAGCAGTACTTC.

A note on this clone: Within the sample, other DNA sequences also encode this same CDR3. This chain joins TRBV30 and TRBJ2-2, with D perhaps TRBD2 (5 bases). CDR3 length: 12 residues. With 4 bases removed from V and 4 bases from J, the gap between germline ends came to 7 bases. Germline CDR1 reads GTSNPN; CDR2 reads SVGIG (reference sequence). The CDR3 reads CAWNRGTGELFF. For the CDR3, the DNA is TGTGCCTGGAATCGGGGCACCGGGGAGCTGTTTTTT.

This rearrangement joins TRBV5-5 to TRBJ2-7; D remains ambiguous. V lost 0 bases and J lost 6, with 4 bases in between. In germline, CDR1 is SGHKS, CDR2 YYEKEE (reference sequence). The CDR3 contains 11 residues. The CDR3 loop reads CASSLAREQYF. The CDR3 nucleotides are TGTGCCAGCAGCTTGGCCCGCGAGCAGTACTTC.

This clone was recorded only once. This sequence joins TRBV19 and TRBJ1-2; D ambiguous. Looked up from germline, CDR1 is LNHDA and CDR2 is SQIVND (reference sequence). V lost 7 bases and J lost 1, with 10 bases in between. The CDR3 sequence is 13 residues long. DNA of the CDR3: TGTGCCAGTACCTTTAGGGTTAACTATGGCTACACCTTC. Its protein is CASTFRVNYGYTF.

The chain couples TRBV11-2 to TRBJ2-3, with 9 bases aligning to TRBD2. This CDR3 comprises 17 residues. Germline V gives CDR1 SGHAT, CDR2 FQNNGV. V lost 5 bases to trimming and J lost 0 bases; unmatched junction nucleotides: 9. In DNA, the CDR3 is TGTGCCAGCAGCAAAAGATGGCGGGAGGGAAGCACAGATACGCAGTATTTT. The encoded protein is CASSKRWREGSTDTQYF.

The chain is built from TRBV5-5 and TRBJ2-7; 11 positions match TRBD2. The CDR3 extends over 15 amino acids. Trimming at V came to 0 bases and at J to 12 bases, leaving 11 bases not matched to a gene. Germline CDR1 reads SGHKS; CDR2 reads YYEKEE (reference sequence). The CDR3 is CASSLGPLAGVEPYF. DNA for the CDR3: TGTGCCAGCAGCTTGGGGCCACTAGCGGGAGTGGAACCGTACTTC.

This chain joins TRBV6-5 and TRBJ2-3; 10 nucleotides line up with TRBD1. This CDR3 has 12 amino acids. J was trimmed by 11 bases and V by 5 bases; bases with no gene match: 4. Looked up from germline, CDR1 is MNHEY and CDR2 is SVGAGI. Here the CDR3 DNA reads TGTGCCAGCAGTCACCGGGACAGGGGGCAGTATTTT. Its protein product is CASSHRDRGQYF.

The genes are TRBV29-1 and TRBJ2-1; D gene ambiguous. Germline assignment: CDR1 SQVTM and CDR2 ANQGSEA. The V gene lost 7 bases and the J gene lost 6 bases, with 13 bases spanning the gap. The CDR3 loop spans 12 amino acids. CDR3 nucleotide sequence: TGCAGCGCTAGACCCCGAGGCAATGAGCAGTTCTTC. Translating it yields CSARPRGNEQFF.

CDR3 in amino acids: CASNLGGTETQYF. The CDR3 coding sequence is TGTGCCAGCAATTTGGGGGGGACAGAGACCCAGTACTTC. The V gene is TRBV12-3 or TRBV12-4, the J gene TRBJ2-5; 7 bases are a match to TRBD2. The junction had 6 bases not matched to a gene; V was cut back by 7 bases and J by 4 bases. This CDR3 comprises 13 residues.

The CDR3, as DNA: TGTGCCAGCAGCAAAAGGGCTAGCGGGAGGAGCGGGTCCTACAATGAGCAGTTCTTC. Translated: CASSKRASGRSGSYNEQFF. The rearrangement links TRBV21-1 to TRBJ2-1; TRBD2, the table's D call, was not compared with the DNA. TRBV21-1 is recorded as a pseudogene. This CDR3 comprises 19 residues.

V is TRBV4-3 and J is TRBJ1-2; 10 nucleotides match TRBD1. V shed 4 bases and J 4 bases; nucleotides not matched to a gene: 9. Germline V gives CDR1 LGHNA, CDR2 YSLEER. This CDR3 spans 16 amino acids. CDR3 in amino acids: CASSRIDRGPFYGYTF. The CDR3 region has the DNA TGCGCCAGCAGCCGGATTGACAGGGGGCCATTCTATGGCTACACCTTC.

The genes are TRBV9 and TRBJ1-6; 7 bases align to TRBD1. Germline loops: CDR1 SGDLS, CDR2 YYNGEE. This CDR3 is built from 15 residues. V was pared by 4 bases and J by 4 bases, with 5 bases of the junction left unmatched. The CDR3 reads CASSLGQVYNSPLHF. The CDR3 DNA follows: TGTGCCAGCAGCCTAGGACAGGTTTATAATTCACCCCTCCACTTT.

The CDR3 DNA is TGTGCCAGCTGGACGGGGGACTTCACTGAAGCTTTCTTT. This encodes CASWTGDFTEAFF. This chain uses TRBV5-6 with TRBJ1-1; D perhaps matches TRBD1 (5 bases). CDR1 and CDR2 (germline): SGHDT, YYEEEE. CDR3 length: 13 amino acids. V lost 7 bases and J lost 4, with 14 bases in between.